Given below is one T cell receptor beta chain in context. What it recognizes is unknown. Germline and genes here are mouse. Read data end 1 residue before the CDR3 end; the end is taken from the germline J gene. CDR1 and CDR2 from the germline V gene are LGHDT and YNNKQL (reference sequence). The CDR3 sequence is 13 residues long. Trimming pared 5 bases from V and 0 bases from J, leaving 7 bases between. Time point meaning: mouse harvest day 14 after allogeneic transplant. The graft held 10^6 splenic CD5+ T cells and 10^7 T-cell-depleted bone marrow cells. This entry comes from a study of tissue T cells after allogeneic stem cell transplantation. Sequencing used immunoSEQ multiplex PCR; TCRdb keeps in-frame clones, though not all of them. The repertoire has roughly 7,800 clones, 34% of them found once; the top ten carry about 3.3%. Points from the study as a whole: Few T cell clones were shared across patients, but motif clusters showed tissue-specific shared signatures. Alloreactivity or antigen specificity of tissue TCRs was not determined; some clones might be host cells.

The TCR was taken from a female BALB/c mouse given C57BL/6 T cells with graft-versus-host disease after an allogeneic hematopoietic cell transplant. The chain combines TRBV4 with TRBJ1-1, with D maybe TRBD1 (5 bases). Sequenced: skin. The CDR3 protein is CASSGTPNTEVFF. The DNA read from the CDR3 is TGTGCCAGCAGCGGGACTCCAAACACAGAAGTCTTC.